Included here is one T cell receptor beta chain sequence, with context. Its antigen remains unidentified. No base qualities exist here, and no much larger clone lies one base off it. The record originates from a study of control samples from healthy donors and cancer patients (dated by TCRdb to between 2020 and 2021). V is clipped by 0 bases and J by 5 bases, and the sequence between their germline boundaries is 7 bases long. Reading from cysteine to phenylalanine, the CDR3 counts 12 amino acids. The entry retains the CDR3 DNA only, 36 bases that are in frame from base 1. From a lookup of the germline V gene (reference sequence), CDR1 and CDR2 are GTSNPN and SVGIG. Libraries were made using the immunoSEQ multiplex PCR assay. As stored in TCRdb, this immuneACCESS dataset retains in-frame rearrangements with V and J assigned. A fraction of the clones does not appear; measured against another copy, unresolved V genes explain less than half of the discrepancy, and the remainder lacks a known reason. This sample gives about 130,000 clones in total; approximately 90% of them show up just once. Clones ranked in the top ten supply 8.6% of the sample.

What was sequenced was blood. The chain joins TRBV30 to TRBJ2-5, and possibly TRBD1, on 5 matching bases. This sequence originates from a young man in good health. The nucleotides are TGTGCCTGGAGTGTAAAGGGGGAGACCCAGTACTTC. Translated, this is CAWSVKGETQYF.